The 7 T cell receptor beta chains below were found in one sample sequenced in a study of OX40 agonist ivuxolimab in advanced cancers. Method: immunoSEQ multiplex PCR; TCRdb's copy keeps in-frame clones and lacks some. The sample shows approximately 81,000 clones, 90% to 95% of them seen only once. The specimen comprised CD4+ or CD8+ T cells sorted from blood, sampled in a trial of the OX40 agonist ivuxolimab. The receptors here all came from an adult with an advanced solid tumor such as melanoma, head and neck, liver or kidney cancer.

This chain uses TRBV5-4 with TRBJ1-1; unclear D gene. The germline gives CDR1 SGHNT, CDR2 YYREEE (reference sequence). CDR3 size: 15 residues. Deletions cut 0 bases from V and 1 base from J, with 10 bases between. CDR3 DNA: TGTGCCAGCAGCTTGGGAGTCGGACCGAACACTGAAGCTTTCTTT. It yields the protein CASSLGVGPNTEAFF.

In this sample, this clone turned up once. V gene TRBV10-3 combines with J gene TRBJ2-7, with D perhaps TRBD1 (7 bases). Trimming removed 0 bases at V and 5 bases at J, with 11 bases between. This CDR3 spans 14 amino acids. Looked up from germline, CDR1 is ENHRY and CDR2 is SYGVKD. The CDR3 nucleotides are TGTGCCATCAGTGAGTCGGAGGGGGCAAACGAGCAGTACTTC. Its translation: CAISESEGANEQYF.

The chain is built from TRBV7-9 and TRBJ2-4; TRBD1 agrees at 7 bases. CDR3 length equals 16 residues. Germline CDR1 SEHNR, CDR2 FQNEAQ (reference sequence). V gave up 5 bases and J gave up 4 bases; unmatched junction bases: 11. In DNA, the CDR3 is TGTGCCAGCAGCCGCCCCCGAACAGGGGAAAAAAACATTCAGTACTTC. Protein: CASSRPRTGEKNIQYF.

This sequence joins TRBV19 and TRBJ2-3; D is ambiguous. The CDR3 has 12 residues. Germline V lookup: CDR1 LNHDA, CDR2 SQIVND (reference sequence). V shed 1 base and J shed 14 bases, with 13 bases lying between them. The CDR3 region is CASSIGSAGWYF. The CDR3 region has the DNA TGTGCCAGTAGTATAGGGTCAGCTGGTTGGTATTTT.

This chain joins TRBV10-2 and TRBJ1-1; no clear D. V was clipped by 3 bases and J by 5 bases, with 4 bases between them. In germline, CDR1 is WSHSY, CDR2 SAAADI. The CDR3 sequence is 11 residues long. The CDR3 sequence: CASSEVTEAFF. The CDR3 bases are TGCGCCAGCAGTGAAGTGACTGAAGCTTTCTTT.

The CDR3, as DNA: TGTGCCAGCAGTGTGGTCTACGAGCAGTACTTC. Encoded protein: CASSVVYEQYF. The J gene is TRBJ2-5, the V gene TRBV25-1, with unresolved D. The end of the DNA fits TRBJ2-7 better, so the J call may be wrong. CDR3 length: 11 residues. Germline assignment: CDR1 MGHDK and CDR2 SYGVNS.

The rearrangement joins TRBV9 to TRBJ2-5; D gene ambiguous. Germline V CDR1 and CDR2: SGDLS, YYNGEE. CDR3 length equals 12 residues. Trimming removed 4 bases at V and 5 bases at J, with 9 bases between. In DNA, the CDR3 is TGTGCCAGCAGCCCCCCCAGTGAGACCCAGTACTTC. This gives the protein CASSPPSETQYF.